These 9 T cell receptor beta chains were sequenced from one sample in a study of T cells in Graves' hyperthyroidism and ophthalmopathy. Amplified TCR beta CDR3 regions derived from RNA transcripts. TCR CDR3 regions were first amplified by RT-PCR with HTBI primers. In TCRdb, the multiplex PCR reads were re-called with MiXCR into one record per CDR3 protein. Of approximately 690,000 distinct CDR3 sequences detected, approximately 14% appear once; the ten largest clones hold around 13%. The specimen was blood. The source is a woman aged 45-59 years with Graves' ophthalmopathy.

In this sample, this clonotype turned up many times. As DNA, the CDR3 is TGTGCTAGTGGTCCGGGGACACCTATGGAAAAGAACATTCAGTACTTC. Its translation is CASGPGTPMEKNIQYF. This sequence joins TRBV12-5 and TRBJ2-4; maybe TRBD1 (6 bases). Trimming pared 5 bases from V and 7 bases from J, leaving 21 bases between. Germline V gives CDR1 LGHNT, CDR2 FRNRAP. The CDR3 is 16 residues long.

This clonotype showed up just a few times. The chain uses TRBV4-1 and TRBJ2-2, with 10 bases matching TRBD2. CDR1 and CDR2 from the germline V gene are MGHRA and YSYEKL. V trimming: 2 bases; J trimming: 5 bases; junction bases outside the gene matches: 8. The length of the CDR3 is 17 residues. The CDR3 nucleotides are TGCGCCAGCAGCCAACCTGCTAGCGGGAGAGAGACCGGGGAGCTGTTTTTT. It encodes CASSQPASGRETGELFF.

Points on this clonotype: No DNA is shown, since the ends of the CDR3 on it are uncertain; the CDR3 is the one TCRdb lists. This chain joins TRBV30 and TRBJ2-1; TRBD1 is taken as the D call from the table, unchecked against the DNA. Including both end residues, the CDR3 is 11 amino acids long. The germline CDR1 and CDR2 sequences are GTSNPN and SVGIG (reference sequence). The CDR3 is CAWSVVGQGIF.

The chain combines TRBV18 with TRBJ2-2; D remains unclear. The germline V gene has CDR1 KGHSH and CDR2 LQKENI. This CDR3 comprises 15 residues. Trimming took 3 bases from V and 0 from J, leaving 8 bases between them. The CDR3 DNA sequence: TGTGCCAGCTCACCGGTAGTCTCGAACACCGGGGAGCTGTTTTTT. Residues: CASSPVVSNTGELFF.

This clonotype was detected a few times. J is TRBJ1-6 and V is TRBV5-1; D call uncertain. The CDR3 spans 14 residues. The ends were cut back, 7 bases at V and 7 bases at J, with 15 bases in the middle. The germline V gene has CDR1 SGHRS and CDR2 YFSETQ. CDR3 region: CASRDRTGNSPLHF. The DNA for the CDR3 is TGCGCCAGCCGGGATCGGACGGGGAATTCACCCCTCCACTTT.

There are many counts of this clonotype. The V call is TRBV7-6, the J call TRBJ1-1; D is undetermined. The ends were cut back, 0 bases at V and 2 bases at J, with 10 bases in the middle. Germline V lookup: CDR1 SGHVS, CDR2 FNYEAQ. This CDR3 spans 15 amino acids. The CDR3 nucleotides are TGTGCCAGCAGCTTAGCGGCACGACATAACACTGAAGCTTTCTTT. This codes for CASSLAARHNTEAFF. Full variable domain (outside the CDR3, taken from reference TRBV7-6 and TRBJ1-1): GAGVSQSPRYKVTKRGQDVALRCDPISGHVSLYWYRQALGQGPEFLTYFNYEAQQDKSGLPNDRFSAERPEGSISTLTIQRTEQRDSAMYRCASSLAARHNTEAFFGQGTRLTVV.

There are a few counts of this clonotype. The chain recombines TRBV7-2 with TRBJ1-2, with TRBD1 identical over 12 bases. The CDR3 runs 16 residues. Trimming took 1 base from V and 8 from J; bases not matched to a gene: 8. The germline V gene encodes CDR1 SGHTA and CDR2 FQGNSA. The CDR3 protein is CASSLGGDRGLGGYTF. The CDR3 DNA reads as TGTGCCAGCAGCTTAGGGGGGGACAGGGGGCTTGGGGGCTACACCTTC.

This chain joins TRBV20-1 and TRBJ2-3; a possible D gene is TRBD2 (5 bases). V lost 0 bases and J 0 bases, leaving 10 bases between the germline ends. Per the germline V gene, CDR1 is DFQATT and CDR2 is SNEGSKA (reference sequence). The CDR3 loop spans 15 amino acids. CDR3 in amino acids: CSARDLDLSTDTQYF. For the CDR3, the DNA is TGCAGTGCTAGAGACCTGGACTTGAGCACAGATACGCAGTATTTT.

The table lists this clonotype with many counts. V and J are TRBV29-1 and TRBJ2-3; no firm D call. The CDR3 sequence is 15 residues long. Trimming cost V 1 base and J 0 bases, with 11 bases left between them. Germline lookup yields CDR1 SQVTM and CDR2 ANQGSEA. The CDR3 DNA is TGCAGCGTTGAAGGGGCGGAAGGTAGCACAGATACGCAGTATTTT. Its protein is CSVEGAEGSTDTQYF.